These T cell receptor beta chains were read from a single sample in a study of blood T cell repertoires in COVID-19. Repertoires were generated with immunoSEQ multiplex PCR, while TCRdb's copy carries only in-frame clones and drops some. In the table there are about 250,000 clones, about 80% of which are singletons. Sequencing used peripheral blood. Every receptor here comes from an older person with COVID-19, enrolled during active disease. Both conserved end residues are part of each CDR3. D genes are given only for firm matches.

d_gene,len,j_gene,v_gene,CDR3aa
-,15,TRBJ2-5,TRBV6-2/TRBV6-3,CASSSLGQLQETQYF
-,13,TRBJ1-5,TRBV12-3/TRBV12-4,CASSFRSDQPQHF
TRBD1,18,TRBJ2-1,TRBV10-1,CANLIIPSDRGIENEQFF
TRBD1,13,TRBJ1-4,TRBV5-1,CASRGQGLEKLFF
TRBD1,15,TRBJ2-5,TRBV7-2,CASSLGGQGRETQYF
TRBD2,16,TRBJ2-7,TRBV28,CASSISSGRGSYEQYF
-,13,TRBJ1-4,TRBV23-1,CASPPGGVEKLFF
TRBD2,13,TRBJ2-2,TRBV7-2,CASSLTSVGELFF
-,11,TRBJ1-2,TRBV6-4,CASSNSYGYTF
-,16,TRBJ1-2,TRBV4-3,CASSQDTGRQSFGYTF
TRBD1,14,TRBJ1-3,TRBV2,CASSPGTAGNTIYF
-,14,TRBJ1-3,TRBV4-2,CASRDRDVGNTIYF
TRBD1,14,TRBJ1-4,TRBV7-8,CASSRGQDNEKLFF
-,15,TRBJ1-3,TRBV3-1/TRBV3-2,CASSQPGNSGNTIYF
-,13,TRBJ2-1,TRBV4-3,CASSQDYYNEQFF